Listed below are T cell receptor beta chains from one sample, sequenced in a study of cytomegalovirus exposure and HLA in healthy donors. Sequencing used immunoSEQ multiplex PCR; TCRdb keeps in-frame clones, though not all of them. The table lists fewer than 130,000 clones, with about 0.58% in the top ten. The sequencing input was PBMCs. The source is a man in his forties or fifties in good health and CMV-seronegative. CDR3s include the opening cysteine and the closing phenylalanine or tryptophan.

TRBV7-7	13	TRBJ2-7	CASSLEVQDEQYF
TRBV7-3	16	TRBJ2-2	CASSLSPSGNTGELFF
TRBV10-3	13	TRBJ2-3	CAIGGRGTDTQYF
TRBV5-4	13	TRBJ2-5	CASSLDREETQYF
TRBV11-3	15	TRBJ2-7	CASSRTSGSPYEQYF
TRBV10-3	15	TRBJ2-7	CAISSWTSGSYEQYF
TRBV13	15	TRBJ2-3	CASSPVISGGDTQYF
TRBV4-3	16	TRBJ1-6	CASSQGTGISDSPLHF
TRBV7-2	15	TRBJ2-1	CASSYSGGVYNEQFF
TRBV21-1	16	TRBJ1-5	CASSKGDGLCNQPQHF
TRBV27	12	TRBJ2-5	CASTTGGETQYF
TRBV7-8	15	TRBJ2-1	CASSSGYRGGPEQFF
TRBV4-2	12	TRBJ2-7	CASSQDPREQYF
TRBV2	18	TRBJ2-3	CASSDEREGPGGTDTQYF
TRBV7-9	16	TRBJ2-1	CASTWDFLSSYNEQFF
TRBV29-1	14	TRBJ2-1	CSVVSGGRYNEQFF
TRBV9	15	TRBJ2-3	CASSPTPLNTDTQYF
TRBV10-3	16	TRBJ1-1	CAISESGTRMNTEAFF
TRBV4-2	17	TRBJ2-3	CASSREGLAAFTDTQYF
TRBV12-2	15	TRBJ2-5	CASRVGRTSQETQYF
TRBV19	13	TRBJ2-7	CASSRSGNYEQYF
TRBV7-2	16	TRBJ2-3	CASSLDFGGNQATQYF
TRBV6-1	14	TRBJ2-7	CASSDMPGGHEQYF
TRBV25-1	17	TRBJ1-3	CASSFGQGGLGGHTIYF
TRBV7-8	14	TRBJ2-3	CASTDRGLTDTQYF
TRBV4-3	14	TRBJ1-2	CASSQERTAYGYTF
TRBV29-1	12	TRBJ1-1	CSARVTNTEAFF
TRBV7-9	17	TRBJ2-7	CASIPTSWDRGSYEQYF
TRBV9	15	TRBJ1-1	CASSSGQLTNTEAFF
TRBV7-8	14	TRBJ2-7	CASTGTSSNYEQYF
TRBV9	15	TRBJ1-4	CASSLTGTGREKLFF
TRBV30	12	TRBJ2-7	CAWGPRDYEQYF
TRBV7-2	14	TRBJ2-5	CASSLNQGKETQYF
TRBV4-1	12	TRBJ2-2	CASRSGPGELFF
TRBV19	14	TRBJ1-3	CASRRDKTGNTIYF
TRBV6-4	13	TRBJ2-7	CASSASDSSEQYF
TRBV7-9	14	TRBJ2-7	CASSLLAETYEQYF
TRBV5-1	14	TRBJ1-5	CASSLAGEDQPQHF
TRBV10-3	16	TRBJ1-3	CAISESGGTSGNTIYF
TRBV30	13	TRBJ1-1	CAWSIRGGTEAFF
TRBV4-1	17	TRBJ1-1	CASSQDRRRGWNTEAFF
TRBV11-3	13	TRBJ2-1	CASSLVSHHEQFF